This TCR beta chain was identified during a study of CD8+CD57+ T cells in acquired aplastic anemia. Across the study: Sorted CD4+ and CD8+ cell DNA averaged about 3 ug. Study findings and constraints: Roughly 27 sequences, all CD8+ CDR3, were shared between patients and controls. For CD8+ Simpson's diversity, patients and controls showed no significant difference.

Concerning this clonotype: Its target is unknown.

An expansion of CD8+CD57+ cells by flow cytometry had been shown in patients chosen for sequencing. The patients, all of them, had severe acquired aplastic anemia. The template for TCR beta VDJ and CDR3 sequence profiling was genomic DNA. MiXCR, applied by TCRdb to the reads, yields one record per CDR3 protein. The table has about 150,000 distinct CDR3 sequences, about 54% seen once. The CDR3 runs 13 residues. Germline CDR1 and CDR2: SGHVS and FQNEAQ. Trimming shortened V by 5 bases and J by 3 bases, and 8 bases separated the two germline ends. This receptor was obtained from a human donor with aplastic anemia. The chain couples TRBV7-8 to TRBJ1-3; D not certain. Sequencing input: sorted CD4+, CD8+, or CD8+CD57+ T cells (not recorded which) from PBMCs. Here the CDR3 DNA reads TGTGCCAGCAGCCAGAGGGTTGGAAACACCATATATTTT. Translation: CASSQRVGNTIYF.